The 26 T cell receptor beta chains reported below all come from one sample, sequenced in a study of blood T cell repertoires in COVID-19. The method was immunoSEQ multiplex PCR; TCRdb's version includes in-frame clones alone and lacks a portion of them. The sample consists of about 310,000 clones, about nine tenths of them appearing once. Sequenced: PBMCs or T cells enriched from blood (not recorded which). These receptors were collected from a woman aged 18-29 years who had recovered from COVID-19.

This clone was seen a single time. V and J are TRBV19 and TRBJ1-3; D is undetermined. Trimming removed 7 bases from V and 0 bases from J, with 16 bases in between. This CDR3 is built from 16 residues. Germline-derived CDR1 and CDR2 are LNHDA and SQIVND (reference sequence). CDR3 sequence: CASKLTRRDSGNTIYF. In DNA form, the CDR3 reads TGTGCCAGTAAATTGACTAGGCGGGACTCTGGAAACACCATATATTTT.

J is TRBJ2-2 and V is TRBV7-2, with 7 bases identical to TRBD1. Looked up from germline, CDR1 is SGHTA and CDR2 is FQGNSA. CDR3 length: 16 amino acids. V lost 5 bases to trimming and J lost 4 bases; unmatched junction nucleotides: 10. In DNA, the CDR3 is TGTGCCAGCAGCCCCCAGGACAGGAAAACCACCGGGGAGCTGTTTTTT. As protein: CASSPQDRKTTGELFF.

The chain recombines TRBV7-2 with TRBJ2-5, with a tentative D call TRBD2 (5 bases). The CDR3 extends over 16 amino acids. V lost 0 bases to trimming and J lost 3 bases, with 14 bases between them. Germline V gene lookup returns CDR1 SGHTA and CDR2 FQGNSA. The CDR3 nucleotides read TGTGCCAGCAGCTTAGCCGCAGCGGTAACCGAAGAGACCCAGTACTTC. Amino acid sequence: CASSLAAAVTEETQYF.

This chain uses TRBV19 with TRBJ1-5; D is undetermined. This CDR3 has 13 amino acids. Trimming cost V 3 bases and J 4 bases, with 7 bases left between them. From germline, CDR1 is LNHDA and CDR2 SQIVND (reference sequence). This CDR3 reads CASSMARNQPQHF. CDR3 in DNA: TGTGCCAGTAGTATGGCCAGGAATCAGCCCCAGCATTTT.

This chain uses TRBV19 with TRBJ2-1, with 14 bases lining up with TRBD2. There are 20 residues in the CDR3. After removal of 7 bases from V and 0 bases from J, the junction contained 14 bases not matched to a gene. Per the germline V gene, CDR1 is LNHDA and CDR2 is SQIVND (reference sequence). The CDR3 reads CASMRGYRTSGRPSYNEQFF. The CDR3 nucleotides are TGTGCCAGTATGCGGGGGTATAGGACTAGCGGGAGGCCCTCCTACAATGAGCAGTTCTTC.

V is TRBV24-1 and J is TRBJ2-5; 8 bases match TRBD2. Germline-derived CDR1 and CDR2 are KGHDR and SFDVKD. CDR3 length equals 12 residues. Trimming removed 6 bases from V and 5 bases from J; junction bases left unmatched: 1. CDR3 bases: TGTGCCACCAGTCGGGGGGGCGAGACCCAGTACTTC. Translating gives CATSRGGETQYF.

The chain combines TRBV6-5 with TRBJ1-1; perhaps TRBD1 as D (6 bases). This CDR3 is built from 13 residues. From germline, CDR1 is MNHEY and CDR2 SVGAGI. Trimming cost V 4 bases and J 11 bases, with 17 bases left between them. The CDR3 DNA reads as TGTGCCAGCAGTTCCTATCCAGGGGTGTCGGCTTTCTTT. Translating it yields CASSSYPGVSAFF.

This clone showed up just once. V and J are TRBV6-2 or TRBV6-3 and TRBJ1-2, with D perhaps matching TRBD1 (5 bases). The ends were cut back, 5 bases at V and 2 bases at J, with 15 bases in the middle. Germline loops: CDR1 MNHEY, CDR2 SVGEGT. CDR3 size: 15 residues. The CDR3 sequence: CASSHPRVGNYGYTF. As DNA, the CDR3 is TGTGCCAGCAGTCATCCCAGGGTGGGGAACTATGGCTACACCTTC.

This chain connects TRBV19 to TRBJ2-2; 8 bases map to TRBD1. J was trimmed by 7 bases and V by 7 bases; bases with no gene match: 11. The CDR3 spans 15 residues. Germline lookup yields CDR1 LNHDA and CDR2 SQIVND (reference sequence). The CDR3 spells CASMGWQGAGGELFF. The DNA of the CDR3 is TGTGCCAGTATGGGATGGCAGGGGGCAGGCGGGGAGCTGTTTTTT. The full variable domain, rest sourced from reference TRBV19 and TRBJ2-2, is DGGITQSPKYLFRKEGQNVTLSCEQNLNHDAMYWYRQDPGQGLRLIYYSQIVNDFQKGDIAEGYSVSREKKESFPLTVTSAQKNPTAFYLCASMGWQGAGGELFFGEGSRLTVL.

The chain carries TRBV27 and TRBJ2-1, with a possible D match to TRBD2 (6 bases). The CDR3 has 14 amino acids. The germline V and J ends were trimmed by 6 bases and 0 bases, with 9 bases remaining between them. CDR1 and CDR2 (germline): MNHEY, SMNVEV (reference sequence). The CDR3 sequence: CASREGYSYNEQFF. DNA of the CDR3: TGTGCCAGCAGGGAGGGGTACTCCTACAATGAGCAGTTCTTC.

The rearrangement joins TRBV12-3 or TRBV12-4 to TRBJ1-3; D is uncertain. CDR3 size: 12 residues. The V end was cut by 8 bases, the J end by 6 bases, with 11 bases between. CDR3 DNA: TGTGCCAGCGATAACAGAGAAAACACCATATATTTT. Amino acid sequence: CASDNRENTIYF.

The rearrangement uses TRBV7-2 and TRBJ2-5; 10 bases map to TRBD2. The J segment lost 4 bases and the V segment lost 5 bases, leaving 7 bases of the junction unmatched. The CDR3 has 15 residues. From germline, CDR1 is SGHTA and CDR2 FQGNSA. The CDR3 loop is CASSLQRGGGETQYF. CDR3 DNA sequence: TGTGCCAGCAGCCTCCAGCGGGGGGGCGGAGAGACCCAGTACTTC.

This chain uses TRBV9 with TRBJ2-7; possible D gene TRBD1, 5 bases. The CDR3 has 14 amino acids. V lost 0 bases and J lost 2, with 9 bases in between. Germline CDR1 SGDLS, CDR2 YYNGEE. CDR3 in DNA: TGTGCCAGCAGCGTAGATTTAGGGGCCTACGAGCAGTACTTC. Encoded protein: CASSVDLGAYEQYF.

This chain joins TRBV10-3 and TRBJ1-1; 7 bases match TRBD1. This CDR3 has 14 amino acids. The V segment lost 0 bases and the J segment 5 bases; nucleotides outside the gene matches: 3. The germline gives CDR1 ENHRY, CDR2 SYGVKD. The CDR3 reads CAISESRQGTEAFF. DNA of the CDR3: TGTGCCATCAGTGAGTCGAGACAGGGAACTGAAGCTTTCTTT.

This clone appeared a single time. For the CDR3, the DNA is TGTGCCAGCACCACGGGAGGGGGCGCGAGTATCCCTGGCTACACCTTC. Its protein product is CASTTGGGASIPGYTF. The chain is built from TRBV28 and TRBJ1-2; 7 bases are a match to TRBD1. CDR3 length equals 16 residues. The germline V gene encodes CDR1 MDHEN and CDR2 SYDVKM. Germline trimming cut 7 bases from V and 7 bases from J; bases unmatched to any gene: 18.

In regard to this clone: Compared with germline, one end of the junction differs, possibly owing to a read error. The genes are TRBV9 and TRBJ2-1; TRBD2 aligns across 9 bases. Germline V CDR1 and CDR2: SGDLS, YYNGEE. This CDR3 is built from 15 residues. The CDR3 nucleotides are TGCCCCCCCACCGGGGGGCGGGAGGGGGACAATGAGCAGTTCTTC. Amino acid sequence: CPPTGGREGDNEQFF. Full variable domain (remainder filled in from reference TRBV9 and TRBJ2-1): DSGVTQTPKHLITATGQRVTLRCSPRSGDLSVYWYQQSLDQGLQFLIQYYNGEERAKGNILERFSAQQFPDLHSELNLSSLELGDSALYFCPPTGGREGDNEQFFGPGTRLTVL.

This chain uses TRBV7-8 with TRBJ1-2; 7 bases line up with TRBD1. Germline CDR1 reads SGHVS; CDR2 reads FQNEAQ. The CDR3 runs 17 residues. V was pared by 1 base and J by 3 bases, with 11 bases of the junction left unmatched. CDR3 loop: CASSLGRDRSMDYGYTF. In DNA form, the CDR3 reads TGTGCCAGCAGCTTAGGAAGGGACAGATCGATGGACTATGGCTACACCTTC. Looking up the rest from reference TRBV7-8 and TRBJ1-2 gives the full variable domain: GAGVSQSPRYKVAKRGQDVALRCDPISGHVSLFWYQQALGQGPEFLTYFQNEAQLDKSGLPSDRFFAERPEGSVSTLKIQRTQQEDSAVYLCASSLGRDRSMDYGYTFGSGTRLTVV.

The CDR3 protein is CASLGLRGTEAFF. The CDR3 nucleotides read TGCGCCAGCCTGGGTCTCAGGGGCACTGAAGCTTTCTTT. The genes are TRBV5-1 and TRBJ1-1, with D possibly being TRBD1 (6 bases). The CDR3 has 13 residues. Germline-derived CDR1 and CDR2 are SGHRS and YFSETQ. The V end lost 7 bases, the J end lost 4 bases, and 14 bases lay between the germline ends.

The V call is TRBV5-1, the J call TRBJ2-1; 8 positions agree with TRBD2. The V and J ends lost 7 bases and 10 bases, in that order; junction bases with no gene match: 19. This CDR3 comprises 16 residues. Germline-derived CDR1 and CDR2 are SGHRS and YFSETQ. The CDR3 nucleotides are TGCGCCAGCGGGGCACGAGCGGGACTAGAGGGTGGGGAGCAGTTCTTC. This encodes CASGARAGLEGGEQFF.

This chain links TRBV7-8 with TRBJ1-6; perhaps TRBD1 as D (6 bases). Germline V gene lookup returns CDR1 SGHVS and CDR2 FQNEAQ. V was clipped by 1 base and J by 6 bases, with 13 bases between them. The CDR3 covers 16 residues. This chain's CDR3 is CASSLDHRVRNSPLHF. The CDR3 DNA reads as TGTGCCAGCAGCTTAGATCACAGGGTCCGTAATTCACCCCTCCACTTT.

V usage is TRBV7-2 and J usage is TRBJ1-5; perhaps TRBD1 as D (5 bases). Trimming pared 0 bases from V and 0 bases from J, leaving 12 bases between. CDR1 and CDR2 from the germline V gene are SGHTA and FQGNSA. The CDR3 has 17 amino acids. This chain's CDR3 is CASSLAFGGDSNQPQHF. The CDR3 DNA sequence: TGTGCCAGCAGCTTAGCCTTCGGAGGGGATAGCAATCAGCCCCAGCATTTT.

The V and J genes are TRBV28 and TRBJ1-5; TRBD1 matches 9 bases. Trimming took 5 bases from V and 2 from J; bases not matched to a gene: 10. CDR3 length: 17 residues. From germline, CDR1 is MDHEN and CDR2 SYDVKM. CDR3 residues: CASSPTGGRRGNQPQHF. The CDR3, as DNA: TGTGCCAGCAGTCCGACAGGGGGTCGGCGCGGCAATCAGCCCCAGCATTTT.

The V and J genes are TRBV4-2 and TRBJ2-7; 7 positions agree with TRBD2. This CDR3 region has 16 residues. J was trimmed by 4 bases and V by 0 bases; bases with no gene match: 9. Per germline, CDR1 LGHNA and CDR2 YNFKEQ. CDR3 nucleotide sequence: TGTGCCAGCAGCCAAGAGGTGGCGGGAGTATTTTACGAGCAGTACTTC. Its translation is CASSQEVAGVFYEQYF.

CDR3 residues: CASSAGNSNQPQHF. The CDR3 DNA follows: TGTGCCAGCAGCGCAGGGAATAGCAATCAGCCCCAGCATTTT. The gene calls are TRBV7-8 and TRBJ1-5; D might be TRBD1 (5 bases). Per the germline V gene, CDR1 is SGHVS and CDR2 is FQNEAQ. The CDR3 runs to 14 residues. V lost 5 bases and J lost 0, with 8 bases in between.

The chain recombines TRBV28 with TRBJ1-2, with TRBD1 identical over 9 bases. V lost 5 bases, J lost 7 bases, and 8 bases stayed unmatched. Germline CDR1 reads MDHEN; CDR2 reads SYDVKM. The CDR3 has 14 residues. The DNA of the CDR3 is TGTGCCAGCAGTCTACGACAGGGGGATAGTGGCTACACCTTC. Encoded protein: CASSLRQGDSGYTF.

The chain links TRBV2 to TRBJ1-2, with D tentatively TRBD1 (5 bases). This CDR3 has 14 amino acids. Trimming shortened V by 6 bases and J by 4 bases, and 15 bases separated the two germline ends. CDR1 is SNHLY, CDR2 FYNNEI, per germline. The CDR3 sequence: CASRSDGQIYGYTF. CDR3 in DNA: TGTGCCAGCAGGAGTGACGGACAAATCTATGGCTACACCTTC.